These T cell receptor beta chains were read from a single sample in a study of control samples from healthy donors and cancer patients. Repertoires were generated with immunoSEQ multiplex PCR, while TCRdb's copy carries only in-frame clones and drops some. The table records under 200,000 clones, about 94% of them present only once. The sequencing sample was made of PBMCs. The origin of the receptors is a man between 60 and 70 years old with colorectal cancer. CDR3s include the opening cysteine and the closing phenylalanine or tryptophan. D genes are given only for firm matches. Expanded clones are given a class, and other clones once, few, many or no size at all.

V gene	D gene	clone size	J gene	CDR3 DNA	CDR3 protein
TRBV6-6	.	.	TRBJ1-1	TGTGCCAGTGTCTGGGAGAACACTGAAGCTTTCTTT	CASVWENTEAFF
TRBV29-1	.	.	TRBJ1-1	TGCAGCGTTGGGACCGGGTGGAACACTGAAGCTTTCTTT	CSVGTGWNTEAFF
TRBV19	TRBD2	.	TRBJ2-5	TGTGCCAGTAGTGCGAGCGGGGGGGCCGAGACCCAGTACTTC	CASSASGGAETQYF
TRBV11-2	.	.	TRBJ1-2	TGTGCCAGCAGCACATCAGCCACCCTTAACTATGGCTACACCTTC	CASSTSATLNYGYTF
TRBV6-5	TRBD2	.	TRBJ2-1	TGTGCCAGCAGGCAATCGGGACTAGTCAATGAGCAGTTCTTC	CASRQSGLVNEQFF
TRBV3-1/TRBV3-2	.	.	TRBJ2-3	TGTGCCAGCAGCCAAGTTGCAGATACGCAGTATTTT	CASSQVADTQYF
TRBV11-2	.	.	TRBJ2-7	TGTGCCAGCAGCCGAGACCAGGGGCGCGCTGCCTACGAGCAGTACTTC	CASSRDQGRAAYEQYF
TRBV3-1/TRBV3-2	.	.	TRBJ1-1	TGTGCCAGCAGCCAAGTAACGAACACTGAAGCTTTCTTT	CASSQVTNTEAFF
TRBV5-4	.	.	TRBJ2-2	TGTGCCAGCAGCTTGGACGGGCTGAACACCGGGGAGCTGTTTTTT	CASSLDGLNTGELFF
TRBV27	TRBD1	.	TRBJ2-2	TGTGCCAGCAGGCGGGGAGGGACAGGGGCGACCGGGGAGCTGTTTTTT	CASRRGGTGATGELFF
TRBV28	.	.	TRBJ2-4	TGTGCCAGCAGTCCTCTGACCGCGCGGCCCAAAAACATTCAGTACTTC	CASSPLTARPKNIQYF
TRBV27	.	.	TRBJ1-1	TGTGCCAGTAGATCTCTTAGGGCAGAGATGAACACTGAAGCTTTCTTT	CASRSLRAEMNTEAFF
TRBV2	.	.	TRBJ2-3	TGTGCCAGCCACACTTCAGGGGTGAGCACAGATACGCAGTATTTT	CASHTSGVSTDTQYF
TRBV18	.	.	TRBJ1-1	TGTGCCAGCTCACCTGGGGTAACGAACACTGAAGCTTTCTTT	CASSPGVTNTEAFF
TRBV19	TRBD1	.	TRBJ2-7	TGTGCCAGCGCCGCGAGGACAGGGGTCTACGAGCAGTACTTC	CASAARTGVYEQYF
TRBV6-5	.	.	TRBJ1-5	TGTGCCAGCAGTTCAGCCGGGCTAAGGAATCAGCCCCAGCATTTT	CASSSAGLRNQPQHF
TRBV5-1	TRBD1	.	TRBJ1-1	TGCGCCAGCAGCTTGGGGATCACAGGGGCCGGTGAAGCTTTCTTT	CASSLGITGAGEAFF
TRBV6-2/TRBV6-3	.	once	TRBJ1-4	TGTGCCAGCAGTCACCGGGACCTGGCCATTAAACTGTTTTTT	CASSHRDLAIKLFF
TRBV9	.	.	TRBJ2-6	TGTGCCAGCAGCGTAGGGTCCGGTGCAGGGGCCAACGTCCTGACTTTC	CASSVGSGAGANVLTF
TRBV5-8	TRBD1	.	TRBJ2-5	TGTGCCAGCAGCACGGGGGACAGGGTACAAGAGACCCAGTACTTC	CASSTGDRVQETQYF
TRBV28	.	.	TRBJ2-7	TGTGCCAGCAGTATTCTTCAAGGGGCCTACGAGCAGTACTTC	CASSILQGAYEQYF
TRBV2	.	.	TRBJ2-5	TGTGCCAGCAGCGGTCCCATAACAGGGTTACAAGAGACCCAGTACTTC	CASSGPITGLQETQYF
TRBV2	TRBD2	.	TRBJ2-5	TGTGCCAGCAGTGCCGGGACTAGCGGGGGGGCGGAGACCCAGTACTTC	CASSAGTSGGAETQYF
TRBV5-6	TRBD2	once	TRBJ2-7	TGTGCCAGCAGCTTGGCGGGGGGGAGGACCGCCGAGCAGTACTTC	CASSLAGGRTAEQYF
TRBV4-1	.	.	TRBJ2-3	TGCGCCAGCAGCTACTCCTCGGGCACAGATACGCAGTATTTT	CASSYSSGTDTQYF
TRBV6-6	.	.	TRBJ2-1	TGTGCCAGCACCGAAGGGCTATTAAATGAGCAGTTCTTC	CASTEGLLNEQFF
TRBV30	.	.	TRBJ1-6	TGTGCCTGGATGGGGCGATCCCTCCACTTT	CAWMGRSLHF
TRBV9	TRBD2	.	TRBJ2-3	TGTGCCAGCAGCGTAGCCCTAGCGGGAATCCCTAGCACAGATACGCAGTATTTT	CASSVALAGIPSTDTQYF
TRBV19	.	.	TRBJ2-2	TGTGCCAGTAGTATCAGAACCGGGGAGCTGTTTTTT	CASSIRTGELFF
TRBV30	.	once	TRBJ1-5	TGTGCCTGGAGTGTAGCAGTTAGACAGCCCCAGCATTTT	CAWSVAVRQPQHF
TRBV2	.	.	TRBJ1-5	TGTGCCAGCAGTGAGGGGGGAGGAGGGAGGGTCCAGCATTTT	CASSEGGGGRVQHF
TRBV4-1	.	.	TRBJ1-5	TGCGCCAGCAGCCAACCCCGCGACGGATTCAATCAGCCCCAGCATTTT	CASSQPRDGFNQPQHF
TRBV5-8	.	.	TRBJ1-4	TGTGCCAGCAGCTTGGGGCAGGCCTTCGAAAAACTGTTTTTT	CASSLGQAFEKLFF
TRBV5-1	.	.	TRBJ1-6	TGCGCCAGCAGCCCCGGCCACGACAGCTTAGGCAATTCACCCCTCCACTTT	CASSPGHDSLGNSPLHF
TRBV15	TRBD2	.	TRBJ2-1	TGTGCCACCAGCAGACAGACTAGCGGGGGGGCACCTGAGCAGTTCTTC	CATSRQTSGGAPEQFF
TRBV5-1	.	.	TRBJ1-1	TGCGCCAGCAGCTTGGAAGGGAGCGGAATGAACACTGAAGCTTTCTTT	CASSLEGSGMNTEAFF
TRBV6-5	TRBD1	once	TRBJ1-2	TGTGCCAGCAGTTCTCGGACAGGGGAGAACTATGGCTACACCTTC	CASSSRTGENYGYTF
TRBV5-6	.	.	TRBJ2-2	TGTGCCAGCAGCGGTCTTGGGCAGGGGACCGGGGAGCTGTTTTTT	CASSGLGQGTGELFF
TRBV27	.	.	TRBJ1-1	TGTGCCAGCAGTTTTGGGGTCGCAGGGAACACTGAAGCTTTCTTT	CASSFGVAGNTEAFF
TRBV19	.	.	TRBJ2-5	TGTGCCAGTAGTGTCGGCCTCGCGGGGGAGACCCAGTACTTC	CASSVGLAGETQYF
TRBV2	TRBD1	.	TRBJ2-7	TGTGCCAGCAGGCCCTGGACAGGGTCCTCTTCTTACGAGCAGTACTTC	CASRPWTGSSSYEQYF
TRBV7-2	.	.	TRBJ2-1	TGTGCCAGCAGCTTAGCGCAGGTTTCCTACAATGAGCAGTTCTTC	CASSLAQVSYNEQFF
TRBV6-5	TRBD1	.	TRBJ1-6	TGTGCCAGCAGTCGGACAGGACCAAGCGAGACACCCCTCCACTTT	CASSRTGPSETPLHF